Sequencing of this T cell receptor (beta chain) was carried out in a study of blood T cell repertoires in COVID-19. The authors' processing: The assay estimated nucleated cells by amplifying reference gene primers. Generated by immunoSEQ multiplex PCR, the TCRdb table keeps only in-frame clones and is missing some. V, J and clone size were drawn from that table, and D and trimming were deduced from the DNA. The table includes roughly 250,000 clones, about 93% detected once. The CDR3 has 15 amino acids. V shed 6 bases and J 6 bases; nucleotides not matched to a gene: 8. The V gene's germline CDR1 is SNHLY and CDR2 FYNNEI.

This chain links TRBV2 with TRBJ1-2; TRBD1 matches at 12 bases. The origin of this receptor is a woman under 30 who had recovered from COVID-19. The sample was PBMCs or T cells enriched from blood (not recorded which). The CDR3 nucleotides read TGTGCCAGCAGGCTTCCGGGACAGGGGGCCAATGGCTACACCTTC. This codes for CASRLPGQGANGYTF.